This TCR beta chain was recorded in a study of blood T cell repertoires in COVID-19. Study information: Sources were T cells, B-cell-depleted T cells, or PBMCs; the material itself was cDNA or gDNA.

The assay was immunoSEQ multiplex PCR, and TCRdb's table has in-frame clones only and misses some. The table lists hundreds of thousands of clones, around 87% of them singletons, with about 1.6% in the top ten. The specimen was peripheral blood. This sequence originates from a woman aged 40 to 50 who had recovered from COVID-19.

The DNA for the CDR3 is TGTGCCAGCAGCCTTAACGGAGGGGGCGAGGGCTACACCTTC. Its translation is CASSLNGGGEGYTF. The chain is built from TRBV3-1 (or the pseudogene TRBV3-2) and TRBJ1-2; 7 bases are a match to TRBD1. Germline V CDR1 and CDR2: LGHDT, YNNKEL (reference sequence). V was pared by 4 bases and J by 8 bases, with 10 bases of the junction left unmatched. There are 14 residues in the CDR3.